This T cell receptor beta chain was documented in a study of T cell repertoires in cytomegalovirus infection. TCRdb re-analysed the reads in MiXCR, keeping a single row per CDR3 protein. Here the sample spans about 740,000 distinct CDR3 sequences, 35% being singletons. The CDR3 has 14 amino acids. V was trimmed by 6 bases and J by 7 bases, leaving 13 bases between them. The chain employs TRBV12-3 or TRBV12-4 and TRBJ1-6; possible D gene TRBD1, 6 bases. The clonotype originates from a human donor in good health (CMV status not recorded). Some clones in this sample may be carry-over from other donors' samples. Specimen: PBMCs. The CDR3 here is CASSLTGTNSPLHF. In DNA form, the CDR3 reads TGTGCCAGCAGCTTAACAGGGACAAATTCACCCCTCCACTTT.